This is a list of T cell receptor beta chains from one sample in a study of blood T cell repertoires in COVID-19. This table comes from immunoSEQ multiplex PCR, and its TCRdb copy is limited to in-frame clones, with some not included. The table lists 150,000 to 200,000 clones, around four fifths of them singletons. The sample taken for sequencing was peripheral blood. Receptor source: a woman between 70 and 85 years old with COVID-19, enrolled during active disease. Both conserved end residues are part of each CDR3. A D gene is named only where the DNA matches it firmly. Clone size, where shown, is once, few, many, or a class for clones that have expanded.

size: NA
D: TRBD2
V: TRBV7-2
J: TRBJ2-1
CDR3: CASGGGISYNEQFF
DNA: TGTGCCAGTGGGGGGGGTATCTCCTACAATGAGCAGTTCTTC

size: few
D: NA
V: TRBV5-1
J: TRBJ2-5
CDR3: CASSLRQGGETQYF
DNA: TGCGCCAGCAGCTTAAGGCAGGGAGGAGAGACCCAGTACTTC

size: NA
D: TRBD1
V: TRBV28
J: TRBJ1-2
CDR3: CASNPTGTGSHYTF
DNA: TGTGCCAGCAATCCGACCGGGACAGGAAGTCACTACACCTTC

size: NA
D: NA
V: TRBV10-1
J: TRBJ2-1
CDR3: CASSGNSYEQFF
DNA: TGCGCCAGTTCGGGGAACAGTTATGAGCAGTTCTTC

size: once
D: NA
V: TRBV5-4
J: TRBJ1-6
CDR3: CASGPGEIGSPLHF
DNA: TGTGCCAGCGGCCCGGGGGAAATCGGGTCACCCCTCCACTTT

size: NA
D: TRBD2
V: TRBV5-5
J: TRBJ2-3
CDR3: CASSFYSSGTTNTDTQYF
DNA: TGTGCCAGCAGCTTTTACTCCTCCGGGACTACCAACACAGATACGCAGTATTTT

size: NA
D: TRBD1
V: TRBV9
J: TRBJ1-4
CDR3: CASSAGQGVEKLFF
DNA: TGTGCCAGCAGCGCGGGACAGGGGGTAGAAAAACTGTTTTTT

size: NA
D: NA
V: TRBV5-5
J: TRBJ1-1
CDR3: CASSLAAGNLEAFF
DNA: TGTGCCAGCAGCTTGGCAGCAGGGAATCTTGAAGCTTTCTTT

size: NA
D: NA
V: TRBV7-2
J: TRBJ2-3
CDR3: CASSLDTTTQYF
DNA: TGTGCCAGCAGCTTAGACACCACCACGCAGTATTTT

size: NA
D: NA
V: TRBV19
J: TRBJ1-5
CDR3: CASSIRGFDQPQHF
DNA: TGTGCCAGTAGTATCAGGGGATTTGATCAGCCCCAGCATTTT

size: NA
D: NA
V: TRBV24-1
J: TRBJ2-1
CDR3: CATSDPIPGRDEQFF
DNA: TGTGCCACCAGTGACCCGATCCCAGGGCGAGATGAGCAGTTCTTC

size: few
D: TRBD2
V: TRBV3-1/TRBV3-2
J: TRBJ2-5
CDR3: CASSPSGGGWDETQYF
DNA: TGTGCCAGCAGTCCGTCGGGCGGGGGATGGGATGAGACCCAGTACTTC

size: NA
D: NA
V: TRBV6-5
J: TRBJ1-2
CDR3: CASRRVTGNYGYTF
DNA: TGTGCCAGCAGAAGGGTCACGGGGAACTATGGCTACACCTTC

size: NA
D: TRBD2
V: TRBV4-3
J: TRBJ2-1
CDR3: CASSQGPGLAGGGEQFF
DNA: TGCGCCAGCAGCCAAGGTCCCGGCCTAGCGGGAGGGGGTGAGCAGTTCTTC

size: NA
D: NA
V: TRBV29-1
J: TRBJ2-1
CDR3: CSGALPLPPYNEQFF
DNA: TGCAGCGGAGCCCTACCACTCCCTCCCTACAATGAGCAGTTCTTC

size: NA
D: TRBD2
V: TRBV28
J: TRBJ2-1
CDR3: CASSSGLAGGREQFF
DNA: TGTGCCAGCAGTTCAGGACTAGCGGGCGGAAGGGAGCAGTTCTTC

size: NA
D: TRBD1
V: TRBV25-1
J: TRBJ2-1
CDR3: CASSSTGGRNEQFF
DNA: TGTGCCAGCAGTTCAACAGGGGGCCGGAATGAGCAGTTCTTC

size: NA
D: NA
V: TRBV21-1
J: TRBJ2-7
CDR3: CASSKHPLIPGTGVLSSYEQYF
DNA: TGTGCCAGCAGCAAACACCCTCTAATTCCGGGGACAGGGGTCCTTAGCTCCTACGAGCAGTACTTC

size: NA
D: TRBD2
V: TRBV5-4
J: TRBJ2-2
CDR3: CASSTNPGGRPAGELFF
DNA: TGTGCCAGCAGCACTAACCCTGGCGGGAGGCCGGCCGGGGAGCTGTTTTTT

size: NA
D: TRBD1
V: TRBV28
J: TRBJ1-2
CDR3: CASSRGQDYGYTF
DNA: TGTGCCAGCAGTAGGGGACAGGACTATGGCTACACCTTC

size: few
D: NA
V: TRBV2
J: TRBJ2-2
CDR3: CASSLLGGPGELFF
DNA: TGTGCCAGCAGTCTCTTAGGAGGGCCCGGGGAGCTGTTTTTT

size: NA
D: NA
V: TRBV9
J: TRBJ1-1
CDR3: CASSGRQGRGTEAFF
DNA: TGTGCCAGCAGCGGGCGGCAGGGGAGGGGCACTGAAGCTTTCTTT

size: NA
D: NA
V: TRBV18
J: TRBJ2-3
CDR3: CASSPSGSVRTDTQYF
DNA: TGTGCCAGCTCACCATCAGGGTCAGTGAGGACAGATACGCAGTATTTT

size: few
D: NA
V: TRBV20-1
J: TRBJ1-3
CDR3: CSASGWGAGNTIYF
DNA: TGCAGTGCTAGTGGATGGGGCGCTGGAAACACCATATATTTT

size: NA
D: NA
V: TRBV30
J: TRBJ1-3
CDR3: CAWKQGQTIYF
DNA: TGTGCCTGGAAGCAGGGACAAACCATATATTTT

size: NA
D: TRBD2
V: TRBV5-1
J: TRBJ2-1
CDR3: CASRPGTSGRSEQFF
DNA: TGCGCCAGCAGGCCGGGCACTAGCGGGAGATCTGAGCAGTTCTTC

size: few
D: NA
V: TRBV28
J: TRBJ1-2
CDR3: CASSLGQYGYTF
DNA: TGTGCCAGCAGTTTAGGGCAGTATGGCTACACCTTC

size: NA
D: NA
V: TRBV7-9
J: TRBJ1-6
CDR3: CASSLLGGDNSPLHF
DNA: TGTGCCAGCAGCTTATTAGGGGGGGATAATTCACCCCTCCACTTT

size: NA
D: TRBD1
V: TRBV28
J: TRBJ1-5
CDR3: CASSLLGQGVLSNQPQHF
DNA: TGTGCCAGCAGTTTATTGGGACAGGGGGTCCTTAGCAATCAGCCCCAGCATTTT

size: once
D: NA
V: TRBV18
J: TRBJ1-1
CDR3: CASSRGGANEAFF
DNA: TGTGCCAGCTCACGGGGGGGGGCTAATGAAGCTTTCTTT

size: NA
D: TRBD2
V: TRBV29-1
J: TRBJ2-7
CDR3: CSVGLSGRPYEQYF
DNA: TGCAGCGTCGGCCTTAGCGGGAGGCCCTACGAGCAGTACTTC

size: once
D: TRBD1
V: TRBV6-5
J: TRBJ1-1
CDR3: CASSYSSQGASTEAFF
DNA: TGTGCCAGCAGTTACTCGAGCCAGGGGGCGAGCACTGAAGCTTTCTTT

size: NA
D: NA
V: TRBV10-1
J: TRBJ2-7
CDR3: CAIDSYEQYF
DNA: TGCGCCATTGACAGCTACGAGCAGTACTTC

size: NA
D: TRBD2
V: TRBV11-3
J: TRBJ2-1
CDR3: CASSQRLASSYNEQFF
DNA: TGTGCCAGCAGCCAGCGACTAGCGTCCTCCTACAATGAGCAGTTCTTC

size: NA
D: NA
V: TRBV28
J: TRBJ1-3
CDR3: CASSAGTDPGNTIYF
DNA: TGTGCCAGCAGTGCGGGGACTGACCCTGGAAACACCATATATTTT

size: NA
D: TRBD2
V: TRBV11-3
J: TRBJ2-3
CDR3: CASSSGLAGYSTDTQYF
DNA: TGTGCCAGCAGCTCCGGACTAGCGGGATATAGCACAGATACGCAGTATTTT

size: once
D: TRBD1
V: TRBV30
J: TRBJ1-3
CDR3: CAWKGTGGNTIYF
DNA: TGTGCCTGGAAAGGGACAGGGGGAAACACCATATATTTT

size: NA
D: NA
V: TRBV5-4
J: TRBJ1-1
CDR3: CASSLDRVTEAFF
DNA: TGTGCCAGCAGCTTGGACAGGGTTACTGAAGCTTTCTTT

size: NA
D: TRBD1
V: TRBV24-1
J: TRBJ1-5
CDR3: CATSETGSGSNQPQHF
DNA: TGTGCCACCAGTGAGACAGGGTCGGGTAGCAATCAGCCCCAGCATTTT

size: once
D: TRBD2
V: TRBV5-1
J: TRBJ2-7
CDR3: CASSLTGTSYLYEQYF
DNA: TGCGCCAGCAGCTTGACGGGGACTAGTTATCTATACGAGCAGTACTTC

size: NA
D: NA
V: TRBV9
J: TRBJ1-1
CDR3: CASSGKGTAGTEAFF
DNA: TGTGCCAGCAGCGGGAAGGGTACGGCGGGCACTGAAGCTTTCTTT

size: NA
D: NA
V: TRBV7-2
J: TRBJ2-7
CDR3: CASSLDRERFYEQYF
DNA: TGTGCCAGCAGCTTAGATAGGGAGAGGTTCTACGAGCAGTACTTC

size: NA
D: TRBD1
V: TRBV6-2/TRBV6-3
J: TRBJ2-1
CDR3: CASSNPDRHNEQFF
DNA: TGTGCCAGCAGTAACCCGGACAGGCACAATGAGCAGTTCTTC

size: few
D: TRBD1
V: TRBV5-4
J: TRBJ2-7
CDR3: CASSGPGTAWEQYF
DNA: TGTGCCAGCAGCGGGCCCGGGACAGCCTGGGAGCAGTACTTC

size: NA
D: TRBD2
V: TRBV9
J: TRBJ2-1
CDR3: CASSGGLAGGPMNEQFF
DNA: TGTGCCAGCAGCGGGGGACTAGCGGGAGGGCCGATGAATGAGCAGTTCTTC

size: NA
D: TRBD1
V: TRBV12-5
J: TRBJ2-3
CDR3: CASGSGGLFADTQYF
DNA: TGTGCTAGTGGATCAGGGGGCCTTTTCGCAGATACGCAGTATTTT

size: NA
D: NA
V: TRBV5-1
J: TRBJ2-5
CDR3: CASYRDAQETQYF
DNA: TGCGCCAGCTACAGGGACGCCCAAGAGACCCAGTACTTC

size: NA
D: TRBD2
V: TRBV7-2
J: TRBJ2-3
CDR3: CASSFGSSGENTQYF
DNA: TGTGCCAGCAGCTTCGGCAGTAGCGGGGAGAATACGCAGTATTTT

size: NA
D: TRBD2
V: TRBV9
J: TRBJ2-7
CDR3: CASSVVAGVWASRGSRPYEQYF
DNA: TGTGCCAGCAGCGTAGTAGCGGGAGTGTGGGCGTCCCGAGGGAGTCGACCCTACGAGCAGTACTTC

size: NA
D: TRBD1
V: TRBV7-2
J: TRBJ2-7
CDR3: CASSLGQGVWEQYF
DNA: TGTGCCAGCAGCTTAGGTCAGGGGGTGTGGGAGCAGTACTTC

size: once
D: TRBD1
V: TRBV15
J: TRBJ1-1
CDR3: CATSSRQGKRPEAFF
DNA: TGTGCCACCAGCAGTAGACAGGGAAAAAGGCCTGAAGCTTTCTTT

size: NA
D: NA
V: TRBV3-1/TRBV3-2
J: TRBJ2-7
CDR3: CASSQVAAASYEQYF
DNA: TGTGCCAGCAGCCAAGTGGCGGCCGCCTCCTACGAGCAGTACTTC

size: few
D: NA
V: TRBV5-4
J: TRBJ1-4
CDR3: CASSPDQRGSGEKLFF
DNA: TGTGCCAGCAGCCCCGATCAGAGGGGGTCTGGTGAAAAACTGTTTTTT